The 28 T cell receptor beta chains presented below share a single source sample, sequenced in a study of blood T cells in healthy people across ages (dated by TCRdb to the mid-2010s). Library construction relied on 5' RACE. Instrument used: Illumina HiSeq 2500. A second PCR of about 6 to 12 cycles was performed with a sample-barcoded 5' primer and a J-beta primer mix. TCRdb ran its own pipeline on the public reads, namely fastp trimming at Q25 and MiXCR clone calling, and kept in-frame beta chains. Here each entry gathers all rows of one CDR3 protein and keeps the most common genes and DNA. The sample table shows over 1,300,000 distinct CDR3 sequences, and approximately 59% are seen once. Together, the top ten hold about 6.3% of the sample. The specimen was blood. The source of these receptors is a young man in good health.

The chain has TRBV29-1 and TRBJ2-1; 11 nucleotides match TRBD2. From germline, CDR1 is SQVTM and CDR2 ANQGSEA. The CDR3 extends over 15 amino acids. V lost 7 bases and J lost 9; bases outside the gene matches: 14. Written as DNA, the CDR3 is TGCAGCGGGGACATAGCGGGGGGGCTCGTAGGTGAGCAGTTCTTC. It yields the protein CSGDIAGGLVGEQFF.

This clonotype has just one count. This rearrangement joins TRBV10-3 to TRBJ2-1, with 13 bases that match TRBD2. This CDR3 is built from 17 residues. Germline-derived CDR1 and CDR2 are ENHRY and SYGVKD. Germline trimming cut 4 bases from V and 6 bases from J; bases unmatched to any gene: 9. The CDR3 DNA sequence: TGTGCCATCAGTGGGCGAGCCCGGACTAGCGGGAGCAATGAGCAGTTCTTC. Translation gives CAISGRARTSGSNEQFF.

Here the CDR3 DNA reads TGCGCCAGCAGCCAAGGGAGCGGGGGGTTCCACGAGCAGTACTTC. Translating gives CASSQGSGGFHEQYF. The chain employs TRBV4-3 and TRBJ2-5, with 9 bases matching TRBD2. The J call is in doubt because the DNA end fits TRBJ2-7 better. Germline CDR1 is LGHNA and CDR2 is YSLEER. The CDR3 is 15 amino acids.

The chain combines TRBV5-1 with TRBJ1-5, with unresolved D. This CDR3 has 15 residues. The V gene lost 0 bases and the J gene lost 4 bases, with 11 bases spanning the gap. In germline, CDR1 is SGHRS, CDR2 YFSETQ. CDR3 DNA sequence: TGCGCCAGCAGCTTGGACGTAGGTCAGAATCAGCCCCAGCATTTT. Protein sequence: CASSLDVGQNQPQHF.

V and J are TRBV20-1 and TRBJ2-3; D ambiguous. From germline, CDR1 is DFQATT and CDR2 SNEGSKA (reference sequence). This CDR3 has 15 amino acids. The ends were cut back, 6 bases at V and 1 base at J, with 17 bases in the middle. The CDR3 nucleotides are TGCAGTGCGGAATTGCCTACTATTCGCACAGATACGCAGTATTTT. Its translation is CSAELPTIRTDTQYF.

The chain carries TRBV7-2 and TRBJ1-1, with TRBD1 identical over 7 bases. From germline, CDR1 is SGHTA and CDR2 FQGNSA. The CDR3 is 14 amino acids. After removal of 5 bases from V and 7 bases from J, the junction contained 10 bases not matched to a gene. CDR3 DNA sequence: TGTGCCAGCAGCGCCCCGACAGGGAGGGATGAAGCTTTCTTT. Translation: CASSAPTGRDEAFF.

The chain couples TRBV27 to TRBJ2-7; a weak D match, TRBD2 (6 bases). This CDR3 has 16 amino acids. V was pared by 0 bases and J by 0 bases, with 12 bases between. From germline, CDR1 is MNHEY and CDR2 SMNVEV (reference sequence). DNA for the CDR3: TGTGCCAGCAGTTTATCGCGGGACGCCAGCTCCTACGAGCAGTACTTC. The encoded protein is CASSLSRDASSYEQYF.

This chain uses TRBV6-1 with TRBJ2-3; D might be TRBD2 (5 bases). Per germline, CDR1 MNHNS and CDR2 SASEGT. Trimming removed 8 bases at V and 8 bases at J, with 11 bases between. This CDR3 has 11 residues. The CDR3 DNA is TGTGCCAGCCATAACGGGATTACGCAGTATTTT. This encodes CASHNGITQYF.

V is TRBV29-1 and J is TRBJ2-7; no definite D call. The V gene's germline CDR1 is SQVTM and CDR2 ANQGSEA. The CDR3 runs to 12 residues. The V end was cut by 6 bases, the J end by 12 bases, with 21 bases between. For the CDR3, the DNA is TGCAGCGTAGACGCACGTCTGGGGTACCCGTACTTC. Residues: CSVDARLGYPYF.

The genes are TRBV4-3 and TRBJ2-5; D remains ambiguous. The germline CDR1 and CDR2 sequences are LGHNA and YSLEER. The ends were cut back, 0 bases at V and 5 bases at J, with 25 bases in the middle. This CDR3 region has 19 residues. The CDR3 region is CASSQDHRGPSSRLETQYF. CDR3 nucleotide sequence: TGCGCCAGCAGCCAAGATCATCGCGGACCCAGCAGCCGGTTGGAGACCCAGTACTTC.

The genes are TRBV2 and TRBJ2-3, with TRBD2 matching over 13 bases. CDR1 is SNHLY and CDR2 is FYNNEI in the germline V gene. The CDR3 extends over 14 amino acids. V gave up 7 bases and J gave up 8 bases; unmatched junction bases: 6. In DNA form, the CDR3 reads TGTGCCAGCATCAAGACTAGCGGGGGGCTTACGCAGTATTTT. Protein product: CASIKTSGGLTQYF.

The chain is built from TRBV4-1 and TRBJ2-1; TRBD2 agrees at 15 bases. This CDR3 has 16 amino acids. With V trimmed by 4 bases and J by 8 bases, 6 bases remained unmatched. Germline V lookup: CDR1 MGHRA, CDR2 YSYEKL. The CDR3 DNA is TGCGCCAGCAGCCCTGGTGGACTAGCGGGGGGGTATGAGCAGTTCTTC. It yields the protein CASSPGGLAGGYEQFF.

This clonotype appeared a few times. The chain uses TRBV7-2 and TRBJ2-1; 8 bases fit TRBD2. Germline CDR1 is SGHTA and CDR2 is FQGNSA. The CDR3 loop spans 16 amino acids. The J segment lost 4 bases and the V segment lost 0 bases, leaving 5 bases of the junction unmatched. This CDR3 reads CASSLAPAGGYNEQFF. CDR3 nucleotides: TGTGCCAGCAGCTTAGCGCCGGCGGGAGGATACAATGAGCAGTTCTTC.

The chain combines TRBV20-1 with TRBJ1-6; the match to TRBD1 covers 7 bases. This CDR3 has 19 amino acids. V dropped 0 bases and J dropped 0; count of bases not matched to a gene: 11. The germline CDR1 and CDR2 sequences are DFQATT and SNEGSKA (reference sequence). The CDR3 here is CSARDIRQGPSSYNSPLHF. CDR3 nucleotides: TGCAGTGCTAGAGATATTCGACAGGGTCCTAGCTCCTATAATTCACCCCTCCACTTT.

V usage is TRBV30 and J usage is TRBJ1-6, with D uncertain. From germline, CDR1 is GTSNPN and CDR2 SVGIG (reference sequence). This CDR3 has 13 residues. V was shortened by 2 bases and J by 7 bases, with 9 bases between the two germline ends. This CDR3 reads CAWSPGPNSPLHF. CDR3 DNA sequence: TGTGCCTGGAGTCCGGGCCCGAATTCACCCCTCCACTTT.

This clonotype was found a few times. V and J are TRBV29-1 and TRBJ2-5; 7 bases match TRBD1. Trimming removed 3 bases from V and 4 bases from J; junction bases left unmatched: 5. This CDR3 is 13 amino acids long. In germline, CDR1 is SQVTM, CDR2 ANQGSEA. Here the CDR3 DNA reads TGCAGCGTTGATGGGGACAGTCTAGAGACCCAGTACTTC. Translation: CSVDGDSLETQYF.

This clonotype showed up just once. The gene calls are TRBV6-5 and TRBJ1-4; the D is unclear. V lost 6 bases and J lost 0, with 14 bases in between. The germline V gene has CDR1 MNHEY and CDR2 SVGAGI. The CDR3 is 16 amino acids. The DNA of the CDR3 is TGTGCCAGCAGCCCTGGCGGAGGTTCAACTAATGAAAAACTGTTTTTT. Amino acid sequence: CASSPGGGSTNEKLFF.

The V gene is TRBV2, the J gene TRBJ2-5; either TRBD1 or TRBD2 may supply D (5 bases each). The CDR3 is 13 amino acids. Germline lookup yields CDR1 SNHLY and CDR2 FYNNEI. Trimming stripped 9 bases from V and 6 bases from J, with 17 bases between. The CDR3 here is CARSRDLGKTQYF. The CDR3 DNA reads TGTGCCAGAAGCCGGGACCTCGGAAAGACCCAGTACTTC.

This rearrangement joins TRBV21-1 to TRBJ2-5; the table gives TRBD2 as D, unverified against the DNA. TRBV21-1 is labeled a pseudogene. This CDR3 region has 14 residues. The DNA for the CDR3 is TGTGCCAGCAGCAAAGCGCGGGCAGACTACGTGCAGTACTTC. Its translation is CASSKARADYVQYF.

The chain joins TRBV2 to TRBJ2-2; tentatively, D is TRBD2 (6 bases). Germline assignment: CDR1 SNHLY and CDR2 FYNNEI. This CDR3 contains 15 residues. Trimming cost V 8 bases and J 0 bases, with 13 bases left between them. CDR3 residues: CASVGRETNTGELFF. CDR3 sequence (DNA): TGTGCCAGCGTAGGCCGGGAGACGAACACCGGGGAGCTGTTTTTT. Supplemented by reference TRBV2 and TRBJ2-2, the full variable domain reads EPEVTQTPSHQVTQMGQEVILRCVPISNHLYFYWYRQILGQKVEFLVSFYNNEISEKSEIFDDQFSVERPDGSNFTLKIRSTKLEDSAMYFCASVGRETNTGELFFGEGSRLTVL.

This clonotype was recorded a few times. The gene calls are TRBV20-1 and TRBJ2-4, with 12 bases that match TRBD2. Germline V gene data show CDR1 as DFQATT and CDR2 as SNEGSKA (reference sequence). The trim removed 4 bases at V and 6 bases at J, leaving 4 bases unmatched. This CDR3 region has 14 residues. Here the CDR3 reads CSATLAGGGNIQYF. CDR3 sequence (DNA): TGCAGTGCTACCCTAGCGGGAGGGGGAAACATTCAGTACTTC.

There are a few counts of this clonotype. The rearrangement links TRBV20-1 to TRBJ2-5, with D tentatively TRBD1 (6 bases). The V end was cut by 3 bases, the J end by 3 bases, with 14 bases between. In germline, CDR1 is DFQATT, CDR2 SNEGSKA (reference sequence). The CDR3 consists of 14 residues. In DNA form, the CDR3 reads TGCAGTGCTAGTTTCTCAGGGGTGGAAGAGACCCAGTACTTC. Residues: CSASFSGVEETQYF.

The chain couples TRBV6-5 to TRBJ2-7, with D perhaps matching TRBD1 or TRBD2 (6 bases each). V lost 1 base and J lost 2, with 12 bases in between. Per the germline V gene, CDR1 is MNHEY and CDR2 is SVGAGI. CDR3 length equals 15 residues. The CDR3 sequence: CASSYFGGTTYEQYF. The CDR3 nucleotides are TGTGCCAGCAGTTACTTCGGGGGCACGACCTACGAGCAGTACTTC.

The chain joins TRBV4-1 to TRBJ1-1; D gene uncertain. Germline CDR1 and CDR2: MGHRA and YSYEKL. Trimming took 1 base from V and 2 from J, leaving 5 bases between them. The CDR3 consists of 13 residues. CDR3 region: CASSQGFNTEAFF. CDR3 bases: TGCGCCAGCAGCCAAGGGTTCAACACTGAAGCTTTCTTT.

This chain links TRBV20-1 with TRBJ1-2, with D unclear. Germline V gene lookup returns CDR1 DFQATT and CDR2 SNEGSKA (reference sequence). V gave up 1 base and J gave up 0 bases, with 21 bases separating them. This CDR3 region has 18 residues. The CDR3 sequence is CSARGGRSTTPSNYGYTF. The CDR3 DNA reads TGCAGTGCTAGAGGAGGTCGAAGCACCACCCCTTCTAACTATGGCTACACCTTC.

The rearrangement joins TRBV6-5 to TRBJ1-2, with D possibly matching TRBD1 (5 bases). Deletions cut 2 bases from V and 7 bases from J, with 11 bases between. CDR1 is MNHEY, CDR2 SVGAGI, per germline. This CDR3 is 13 amino acids long. CDR3 sequence (DNA): TGTGCCAGCAGTTACGCAGGGCCAGGTGGCTACACCTTC. This gives the protein CASSYAGPGGYTF.

V is TRBV6-1 and J is TRBJ2-2; TRBD2 is a possible D gene (6 bases). CDR3 length equals 17 residues. Trimming took off 5 bases at V and 2 bases at J, with 18 bases between the two ends. Germline V gene sequence: CDR1 MNHNS, CDR2 SASEGT. The CDR3 reads CASSPEGSPDNTGELFF. The CDR3 bases are TGTGCCAGCAGTCCGGAGGGATCCCCCGATAACACCGGGGAGCTGTTTTTT.

The V call is TRBV24-1, the J call TRBJ2-1, with 12 positions matching TRBD2. The CDR3 runs 14 residues. Germline CDR1 and CDR2: KGHDR and SFDVKD. The trim removed 4 bases at V and 11 bases at J, leaving 5 bases unmatched. CDR3 loop: CATSDGGLAGKQFF. The CDR3 DNA is TGTGCCACCAGTGACGGGGGACTAGCGGGCAAGCAGTTCTTC.